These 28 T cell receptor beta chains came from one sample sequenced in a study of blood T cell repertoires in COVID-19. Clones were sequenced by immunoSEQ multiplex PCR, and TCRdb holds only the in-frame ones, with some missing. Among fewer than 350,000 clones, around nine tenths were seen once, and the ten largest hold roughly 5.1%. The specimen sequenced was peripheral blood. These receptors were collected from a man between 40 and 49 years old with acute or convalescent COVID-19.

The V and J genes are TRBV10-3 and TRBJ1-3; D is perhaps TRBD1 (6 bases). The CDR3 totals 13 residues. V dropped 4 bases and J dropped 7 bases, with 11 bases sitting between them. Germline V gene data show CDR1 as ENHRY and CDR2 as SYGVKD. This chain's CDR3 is CAISGGQGNTIYF. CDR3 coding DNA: TGTGCCATCAGTGGAGGGCAGGGGAACACCATATATTTT.

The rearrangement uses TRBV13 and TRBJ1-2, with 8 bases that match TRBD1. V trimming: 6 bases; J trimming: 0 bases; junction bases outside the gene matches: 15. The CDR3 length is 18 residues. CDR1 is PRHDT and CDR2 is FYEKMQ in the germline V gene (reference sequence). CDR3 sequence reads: CASRRHAGTGSANYGYTF. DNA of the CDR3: TGTGCCAGCAGACGACACGCCGGGACAGGTTCTGCTAACTATGGCTACACCTTC.

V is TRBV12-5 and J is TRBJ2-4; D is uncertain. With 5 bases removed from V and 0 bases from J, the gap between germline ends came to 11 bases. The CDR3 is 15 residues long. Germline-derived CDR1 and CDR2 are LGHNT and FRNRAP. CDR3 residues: CASGSANLAKNIQYF. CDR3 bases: TGTGCTAGTGGTAGTGCAAACTTAGCCAAAAACATTCAGTACTTC.

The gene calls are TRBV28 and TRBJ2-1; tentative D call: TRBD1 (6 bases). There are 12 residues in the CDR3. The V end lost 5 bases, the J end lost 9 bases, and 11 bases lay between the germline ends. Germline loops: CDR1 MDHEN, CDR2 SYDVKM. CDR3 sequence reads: CASSLPGVEQFF. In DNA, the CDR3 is TGTGCCAGCAGTCTTCCAGGGGTTGAGCAGTTCTTC.

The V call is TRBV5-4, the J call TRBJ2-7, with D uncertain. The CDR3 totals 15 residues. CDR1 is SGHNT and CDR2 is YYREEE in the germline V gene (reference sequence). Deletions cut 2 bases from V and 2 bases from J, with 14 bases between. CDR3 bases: TGTGCCAGCAGCTTTCCTTCGGTCCCCCCCTACGAGCAGTACTTC. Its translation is CASSFPSVPPYEQYF.

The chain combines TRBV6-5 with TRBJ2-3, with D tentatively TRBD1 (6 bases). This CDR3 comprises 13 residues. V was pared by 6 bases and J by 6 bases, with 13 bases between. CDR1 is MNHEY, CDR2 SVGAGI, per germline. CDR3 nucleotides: TGTGCCAGCAGCCCCTACGGACAGGATACGCAGTATTTT. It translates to CASSPYGQDTQYF.

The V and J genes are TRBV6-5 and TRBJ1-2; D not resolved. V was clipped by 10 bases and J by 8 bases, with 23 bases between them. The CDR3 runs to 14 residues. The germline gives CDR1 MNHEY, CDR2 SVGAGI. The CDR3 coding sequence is TGTGCCACTCTTCGGGAAAATCGAGGCGCGGGCTACACCTTC. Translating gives CATLRENRGAGYTF.

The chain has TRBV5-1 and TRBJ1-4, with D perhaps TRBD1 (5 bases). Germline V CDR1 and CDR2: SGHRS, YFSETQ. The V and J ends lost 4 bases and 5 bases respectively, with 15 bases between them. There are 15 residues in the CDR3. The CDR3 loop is CASSVMGGSNEKLFF. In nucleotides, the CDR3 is TGCGCCAGCAGCGTAATGGGGGGGAGCAATGAAAAACTGTTTTTT.

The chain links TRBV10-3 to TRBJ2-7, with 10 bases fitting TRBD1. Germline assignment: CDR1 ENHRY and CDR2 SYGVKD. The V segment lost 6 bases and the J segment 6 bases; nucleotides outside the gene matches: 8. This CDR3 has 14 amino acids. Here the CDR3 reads CAIRPGTGAGEQYF. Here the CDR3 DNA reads TGTGCCATCAGGCCCGGGACAGGGGCGGGCGAGCAGTACTTC.

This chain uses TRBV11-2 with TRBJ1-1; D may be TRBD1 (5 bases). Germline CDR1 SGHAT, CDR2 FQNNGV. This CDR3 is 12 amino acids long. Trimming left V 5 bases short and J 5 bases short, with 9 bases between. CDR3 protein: CASSLRDTEAFF. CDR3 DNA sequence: TGTGCCAGCAGCCTCAGGGATACTGAAGCTTTCTTT.

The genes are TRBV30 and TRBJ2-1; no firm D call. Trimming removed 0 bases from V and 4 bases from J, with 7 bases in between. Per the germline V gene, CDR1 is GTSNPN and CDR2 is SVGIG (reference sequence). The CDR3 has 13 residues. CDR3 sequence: CAWSVSGYNEQFF. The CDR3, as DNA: TGTGCCTGGAGTGTATCCGGGTACAATGAGCAGTTCTTC.

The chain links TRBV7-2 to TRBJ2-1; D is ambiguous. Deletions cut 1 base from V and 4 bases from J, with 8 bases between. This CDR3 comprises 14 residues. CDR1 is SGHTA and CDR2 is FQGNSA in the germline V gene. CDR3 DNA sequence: TGTGCCAGCAGCTTAGTCGGCGGATACAATGAGCAGTTCTTC. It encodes CASSLVGGYNEQFF.

DNA of the CDR3: TGCACGGTAGTCGGGTTGGGTGGCTACACCTTC. This codes for CTVVGLGGYTF. This chain links TRBV29-1 with TRBJ1-2; D ambiguous. Germline CDR1 is SQVTM and CDR2 is ANQGSEA. This CDR3 region has 11 residues. Full variable domain (remainder filled in from reference TRBV29-1 and TRBJ1-2): SAVISQKPSRDICQRGTSLTIQCQVDSQVTMMFWYRQQPGQSLTLIATANQGSEATYESGFVIDKFPISRPNLTFSTLTVSNMSPEDSSIYLCTVVGLGGYTFGSGTRLTVV.

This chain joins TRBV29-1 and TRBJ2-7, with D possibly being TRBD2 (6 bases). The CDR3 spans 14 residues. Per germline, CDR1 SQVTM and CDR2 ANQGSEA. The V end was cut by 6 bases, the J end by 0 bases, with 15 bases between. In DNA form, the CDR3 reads TGCAGCGTCCTACAGGACTACTCCTCCTACGAGCAGTACTTC. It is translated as CSVLQDYSSYEQYF.

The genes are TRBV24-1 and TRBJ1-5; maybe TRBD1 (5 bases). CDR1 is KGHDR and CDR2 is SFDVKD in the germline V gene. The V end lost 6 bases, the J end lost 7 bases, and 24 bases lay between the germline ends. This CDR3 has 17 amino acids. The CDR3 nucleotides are TGTGCCACCAGTTCGCGGGAGGGACCACCCCAAGCCCAGCCCCAGCATTTT. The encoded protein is CATSSREGPPQAQPQHF.

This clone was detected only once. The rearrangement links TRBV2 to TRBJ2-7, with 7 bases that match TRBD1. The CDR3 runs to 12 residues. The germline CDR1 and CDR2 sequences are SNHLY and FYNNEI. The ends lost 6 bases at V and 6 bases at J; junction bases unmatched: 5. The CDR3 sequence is CASSLTGVEQYF. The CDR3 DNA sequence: TGTGCCAGCAGCCTCACAGGGGTCGAGCAGTACTTC.

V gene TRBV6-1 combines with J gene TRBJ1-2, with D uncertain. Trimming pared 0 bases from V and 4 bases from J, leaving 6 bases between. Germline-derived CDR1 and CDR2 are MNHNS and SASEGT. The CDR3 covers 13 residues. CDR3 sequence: CASSEARFYGYTF. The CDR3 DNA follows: TGTGCCAGCAGTGAAGCTCGGTTCTATGGCTACACCTTC.

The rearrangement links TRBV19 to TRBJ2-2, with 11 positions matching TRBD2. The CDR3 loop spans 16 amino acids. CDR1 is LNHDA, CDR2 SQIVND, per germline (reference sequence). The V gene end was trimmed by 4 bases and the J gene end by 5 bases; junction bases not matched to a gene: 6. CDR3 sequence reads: CASSRLAGGPTGELFF. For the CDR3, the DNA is TGTGCCAGTAGTAGGTTAGCGGGGGGGCCGACCGGGGAGCTGTTTTTT.

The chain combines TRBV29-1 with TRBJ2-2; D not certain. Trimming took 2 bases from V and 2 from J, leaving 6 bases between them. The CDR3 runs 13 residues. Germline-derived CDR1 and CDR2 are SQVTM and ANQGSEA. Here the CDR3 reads CSVELRNTGELFF. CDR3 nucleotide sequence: TGCAGCGTTGAACTTCGTAACACCGGGGAGCTGTTTTTT.

The CDR3 sequence is CAYRVSNQPQHF. The CDR3 coding sequence is TGCGCCTACAGGGTAAGCAATCAGCCCCAGCATTTT. The J gene is TRBJ1-5, the V gene TRBV10-1; TRBD1 might be the D (6 bases). Per germline, CDR1 WNHNN and CDR2 SYGVQD (reference sequence). Trimming removed 11 bases from V and 1 base from J, with 9 bases in between. This CDR3 has 12 amino acids.

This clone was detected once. In DNA, the CDR3 is TGTGCCTGGATCCAGGCTGAAGCTTTCTTT. Translation: CAWIQAEAFF. This chain links TRBV30 with TRBJ1-1; no firm D call. V dropped 4 bases and J dropped 6 bases, with 6 bases sitting between them. Looked up from germline, CDR1 is GTSNPN and CDR2 is SVGIG (reference sequence). This CDR3 has 10 amino acids.

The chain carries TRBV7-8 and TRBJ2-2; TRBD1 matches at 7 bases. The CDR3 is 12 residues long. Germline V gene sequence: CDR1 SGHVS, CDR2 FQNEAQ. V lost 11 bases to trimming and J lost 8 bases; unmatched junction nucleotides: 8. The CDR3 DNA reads TGTGCCGCCGGACAGGCCGGAGGGGAGCTGTTTTTT. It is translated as CAAGQAGGELFF.

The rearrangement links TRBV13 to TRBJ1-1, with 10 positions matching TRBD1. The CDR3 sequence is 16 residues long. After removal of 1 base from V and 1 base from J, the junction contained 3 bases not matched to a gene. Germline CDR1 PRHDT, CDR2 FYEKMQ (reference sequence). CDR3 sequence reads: CASSLVWTGGNTEAFF. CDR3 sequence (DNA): TGTGCCAGCAGCTTAGTATGGACAGGGGGGAACACTGAAGCTTTCTTT.

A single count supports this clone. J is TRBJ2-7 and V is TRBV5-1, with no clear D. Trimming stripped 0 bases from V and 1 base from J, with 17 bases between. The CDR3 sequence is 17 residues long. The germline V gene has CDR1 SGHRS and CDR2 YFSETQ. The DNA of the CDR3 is TGCGCCAGCAGCTTGGCCTTTGGGTTCGACTTTTCCTACGAGCAGTACTTC. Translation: CASSLAFGFDFSYEQYF.

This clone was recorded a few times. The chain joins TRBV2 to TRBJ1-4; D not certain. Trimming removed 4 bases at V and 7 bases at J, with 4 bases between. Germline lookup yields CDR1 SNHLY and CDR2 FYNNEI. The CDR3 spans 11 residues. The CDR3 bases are TGTGCCAGCAGTGTGGCTGAAAAACTGTTTTTT. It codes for CASSVAEKLFF.

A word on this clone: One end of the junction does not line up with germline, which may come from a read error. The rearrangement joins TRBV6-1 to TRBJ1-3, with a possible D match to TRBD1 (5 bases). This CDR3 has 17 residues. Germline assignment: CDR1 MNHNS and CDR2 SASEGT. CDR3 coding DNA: TGTGCCAGCACTGAACCTAGGCGGGGCCGCTCTGGAAACACCATATATTTT. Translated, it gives CASTEPRRGRSGNTIYF.

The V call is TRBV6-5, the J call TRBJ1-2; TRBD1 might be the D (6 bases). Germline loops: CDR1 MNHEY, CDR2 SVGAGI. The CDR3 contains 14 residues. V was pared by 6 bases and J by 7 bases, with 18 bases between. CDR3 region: CASRDQRDIGGYTF. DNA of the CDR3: TGTGCCAGCAGGGACCAAAGGGACATAGGTGGCTACACCTTC.

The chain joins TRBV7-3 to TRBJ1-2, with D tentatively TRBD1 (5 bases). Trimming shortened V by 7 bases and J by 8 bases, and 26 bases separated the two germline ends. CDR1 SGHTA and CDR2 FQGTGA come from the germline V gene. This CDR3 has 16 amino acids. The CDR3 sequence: CASTTTPGGGQEGYTF. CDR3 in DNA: TGTGCCAGCACTACCACCCCCGGGGGGGGTCAGGAGGGCTACACCTTC.